This T cell receptor (beta chain) appears in the sequencing data of a study of T cell responses to AZD1222 COVID-19 vaccine. Study-level findings and limits: Regions 160-218 and 743-854 held dominance among vaccine-associated CD4 TCRs, which spanned spike. Clonal diversity may have been underestimated in mostly white British donors.

Germline V gene data show CDR1 as SNHLY and CDR2 as FYNNEI. There are 15 residues in the CDR3. Trimming cost V 4 bases and J 2 bases, with 11 bases left between them. Libraries were prepared by immunoSEQ multiplex PCR; TCRdb keeps only in-frame clonotypes and omits some of them. The sample gives around 100,000 clones, around nine tenths of which show up once; approximately 15% is in the top ten. Note on this clone: Its antigen is not identified.

This sequence was found in an adult in good health. The sequenced sample was peripheral blood, obtained on day 0 of AZD1222 vaccination. The chain uses TRBV2 and TRBJ2-2; D not certain. The CDR3 spells CASSVRLANTGELFF. In DNA form, the CDR3 reads TGTGCCAGCAGTGTTAGGCTCGCAAACACCGGGGAGCTGTTTTTT.